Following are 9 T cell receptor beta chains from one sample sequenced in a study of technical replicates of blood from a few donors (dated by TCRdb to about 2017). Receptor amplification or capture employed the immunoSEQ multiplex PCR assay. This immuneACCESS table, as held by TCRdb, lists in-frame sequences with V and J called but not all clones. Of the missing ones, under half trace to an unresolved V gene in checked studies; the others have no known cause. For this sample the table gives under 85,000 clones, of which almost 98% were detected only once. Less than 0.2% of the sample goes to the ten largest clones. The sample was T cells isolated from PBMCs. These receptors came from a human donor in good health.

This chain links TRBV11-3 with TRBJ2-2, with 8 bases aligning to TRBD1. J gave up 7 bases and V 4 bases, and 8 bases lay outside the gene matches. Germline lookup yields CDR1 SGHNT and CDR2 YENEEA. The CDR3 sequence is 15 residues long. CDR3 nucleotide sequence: TGTGCCAGCAGCTCCGGACAGGGAACCGTCGGGGAGCTGTTTTTT. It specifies CASSSGQGTVGELFF.

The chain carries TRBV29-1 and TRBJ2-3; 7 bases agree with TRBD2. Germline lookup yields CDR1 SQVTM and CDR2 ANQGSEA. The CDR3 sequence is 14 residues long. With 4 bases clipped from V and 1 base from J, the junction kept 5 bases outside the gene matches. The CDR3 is CSVVRGDRTDTQYF. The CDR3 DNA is TGCAGCGTTGTCCGGGGGGATCGCACAGATACGCAGTATTTT.

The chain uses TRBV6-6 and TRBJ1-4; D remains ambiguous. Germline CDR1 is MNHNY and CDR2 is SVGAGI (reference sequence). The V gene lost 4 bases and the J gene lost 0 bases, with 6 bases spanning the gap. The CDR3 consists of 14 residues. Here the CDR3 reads CASSLTATNEKLFF. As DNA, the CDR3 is TGTGCCAGCAGTTTAACAGCAACTAATGAAAAACTGTTTTTT.

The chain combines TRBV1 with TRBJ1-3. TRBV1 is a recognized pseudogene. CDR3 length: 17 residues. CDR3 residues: CTSSQDREDDPGNTIYF. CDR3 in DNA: TGCACCAGCAGCCAAGATCGCGAGGATGACCCTGGAAACACCATATATTTT.

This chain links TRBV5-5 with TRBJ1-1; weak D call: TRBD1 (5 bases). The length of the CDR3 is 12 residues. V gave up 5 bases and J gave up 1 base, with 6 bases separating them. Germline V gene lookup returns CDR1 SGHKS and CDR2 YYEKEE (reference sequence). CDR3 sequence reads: CASRQENTEAFF. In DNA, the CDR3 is TGTGCCAGCAGACAGGAGAACACTGAAGCTTTCTTT. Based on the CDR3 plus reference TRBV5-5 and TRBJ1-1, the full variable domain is DAGVTQSPTHLIKTRGQQVTLRCSPISGHKSVSWYQQVLGQGPQFIFQYYEKEERGRGNFPDRFSARQFPNYSSELNVNALLLGDSALYLCASRQENTEAFFGQGTRLTVV.

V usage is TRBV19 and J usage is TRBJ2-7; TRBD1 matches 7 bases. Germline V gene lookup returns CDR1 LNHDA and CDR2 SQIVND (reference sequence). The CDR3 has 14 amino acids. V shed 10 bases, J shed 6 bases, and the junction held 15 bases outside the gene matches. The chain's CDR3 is CATTSGRGTGEQYF. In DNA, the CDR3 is TGTGCCACTACCTCGGGCAGGGGGACGGGCGAGCAGTACTTC.

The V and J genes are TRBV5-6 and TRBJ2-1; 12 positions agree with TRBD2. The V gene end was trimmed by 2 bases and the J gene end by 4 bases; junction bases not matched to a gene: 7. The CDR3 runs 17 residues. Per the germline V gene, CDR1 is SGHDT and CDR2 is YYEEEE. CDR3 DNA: TGTGCCAGCAGCTTAAAAAGGGGGACTAGCGGGTACAATGAGCAGTTCTTC. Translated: CASSLKRGTSGYNEQFF.

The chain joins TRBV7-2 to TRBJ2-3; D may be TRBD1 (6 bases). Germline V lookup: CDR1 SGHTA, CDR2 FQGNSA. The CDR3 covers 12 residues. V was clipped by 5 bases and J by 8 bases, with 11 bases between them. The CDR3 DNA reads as TGTGCCAGCAGCGGGGGCCGTTTTACGCAGTATTTT. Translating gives CASSGGRFTQYF.

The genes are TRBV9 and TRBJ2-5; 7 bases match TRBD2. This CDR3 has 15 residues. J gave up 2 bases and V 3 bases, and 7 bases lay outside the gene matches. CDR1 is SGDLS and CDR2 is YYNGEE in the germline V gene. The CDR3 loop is CASSGRSGVQETQYF. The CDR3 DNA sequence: TGTGCCAGCAGCGGGAGAAGCGGGGTGCAAGAGACCCAGTACTTC. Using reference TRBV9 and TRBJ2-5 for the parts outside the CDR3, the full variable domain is DSGVTQTPKHLITATGQRVTLRCSPRSGDLSVYWYQQSLDQGLQFLIQYYNGEERAKGNILERFSAQQFPDLHSELNLSSLELGDSALYFCASSGRSGVQETQYFGPGTRLLVL.